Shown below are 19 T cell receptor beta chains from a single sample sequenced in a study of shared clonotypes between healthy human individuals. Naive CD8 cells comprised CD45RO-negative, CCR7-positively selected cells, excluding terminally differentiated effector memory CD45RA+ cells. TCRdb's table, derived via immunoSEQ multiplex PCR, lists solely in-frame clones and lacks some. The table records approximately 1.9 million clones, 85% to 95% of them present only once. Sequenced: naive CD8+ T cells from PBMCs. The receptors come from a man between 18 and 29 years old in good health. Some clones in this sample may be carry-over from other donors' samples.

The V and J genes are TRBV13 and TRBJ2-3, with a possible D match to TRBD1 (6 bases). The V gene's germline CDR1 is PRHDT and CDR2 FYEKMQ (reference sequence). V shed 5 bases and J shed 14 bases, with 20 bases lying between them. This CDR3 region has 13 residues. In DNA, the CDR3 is TGTGCCAGCAGCCAACGGGACAACCCCGAGGCGTATTTT. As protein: CASSQRDNPEAYF. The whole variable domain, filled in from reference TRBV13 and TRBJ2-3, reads AAGVIQSPRHLIKEKRETATLKCYPIPRHDTVYWYQQGPGQDPQFLISFYEKMQSDKGSIPDRFSAQQFSDYHSELNMSSLELGDSALYFCASSQRDNPEAYFGPGTRLTVL.

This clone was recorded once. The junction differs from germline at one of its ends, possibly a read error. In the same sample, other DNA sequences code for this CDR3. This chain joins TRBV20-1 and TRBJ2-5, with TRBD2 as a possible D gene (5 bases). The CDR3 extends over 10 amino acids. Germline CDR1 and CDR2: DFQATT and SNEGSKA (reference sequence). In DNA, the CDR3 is TGCAGTGCGAGAGGGGAGACCCAGTACTTC. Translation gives CSARGETQYF.

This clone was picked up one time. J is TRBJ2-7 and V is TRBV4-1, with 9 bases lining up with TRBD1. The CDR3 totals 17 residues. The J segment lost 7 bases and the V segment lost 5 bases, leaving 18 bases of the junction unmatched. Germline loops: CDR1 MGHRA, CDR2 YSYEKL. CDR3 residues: CASSLQGARVGAGEQYF. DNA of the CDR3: TGCGCCAGCAGCTTACAGGGGGCGCGAGTTGGGGCTGGGGAGCAGTACTTC.

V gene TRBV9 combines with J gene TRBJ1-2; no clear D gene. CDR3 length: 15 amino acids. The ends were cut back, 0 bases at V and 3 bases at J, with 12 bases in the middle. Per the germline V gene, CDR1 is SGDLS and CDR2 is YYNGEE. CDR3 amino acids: CASSVGVGNDYGYTF. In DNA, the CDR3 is TGTGCCAGCAGCGTAGGGGTCGGGAACGACTATGGCTACACCTTC.

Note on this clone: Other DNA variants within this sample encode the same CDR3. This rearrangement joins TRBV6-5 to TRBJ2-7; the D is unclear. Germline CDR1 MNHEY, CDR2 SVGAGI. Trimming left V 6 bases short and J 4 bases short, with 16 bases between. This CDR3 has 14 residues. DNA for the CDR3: TGTGCCAGCAGCCCAACCTCAGGCACTTACGAGCAGTACTTC. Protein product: CASSPTSGTYEQYF.

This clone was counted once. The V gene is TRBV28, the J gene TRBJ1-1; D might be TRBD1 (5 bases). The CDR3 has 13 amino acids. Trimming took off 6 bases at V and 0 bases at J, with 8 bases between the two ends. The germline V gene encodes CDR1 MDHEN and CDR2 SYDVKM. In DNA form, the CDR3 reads TGTGCCAGCAGATTAGGGGTGAACACTGAAGCTTTCTTT. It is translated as CASRLGVNTEAFF.

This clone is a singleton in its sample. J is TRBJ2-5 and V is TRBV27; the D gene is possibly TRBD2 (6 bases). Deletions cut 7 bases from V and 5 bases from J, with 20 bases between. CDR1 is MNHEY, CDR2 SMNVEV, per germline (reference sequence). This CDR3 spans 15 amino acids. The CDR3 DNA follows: TGTGCCAGCAAAGCGACTTCTCTTGCGGGGGAGACCCAGTACTTC. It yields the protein CASKATSLAGETQYF.

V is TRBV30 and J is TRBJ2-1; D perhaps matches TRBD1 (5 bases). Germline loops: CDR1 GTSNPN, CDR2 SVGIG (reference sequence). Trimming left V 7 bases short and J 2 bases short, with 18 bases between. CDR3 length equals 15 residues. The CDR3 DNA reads TGTGCCTTTTACGACCCAGGGTGGACCTACAATGAGCAGTTCTTC. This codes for CAFYDPGWTYNEQFF.

CDR3 nucleotides: TGTGCCAGCAGCCCGGGACCAGAGGGCTCCTACAATGAGCAGTTCTTC. This translates into CASSPGPEGSYNEQFF. The chain couples TRBV11-2 to TRBJ2-1; D possibly uses TRBD1 or TRBD2 (5 bases each). The CDR3 loop spans 16 amino acids. The V gene's germline CDR1 is SGHAT and CDR2 FQNNGV. The V end was cut by 5 bases, the J end by 0 bases, with 14 bases between.

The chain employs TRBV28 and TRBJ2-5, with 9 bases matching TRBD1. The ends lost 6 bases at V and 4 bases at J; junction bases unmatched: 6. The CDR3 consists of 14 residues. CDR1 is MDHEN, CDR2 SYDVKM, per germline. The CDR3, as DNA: TGTGCCAGCAGGAGGGACAGGGCGGTAGAGACCCAGTACTTC. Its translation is CASRRDRAVETQYF.

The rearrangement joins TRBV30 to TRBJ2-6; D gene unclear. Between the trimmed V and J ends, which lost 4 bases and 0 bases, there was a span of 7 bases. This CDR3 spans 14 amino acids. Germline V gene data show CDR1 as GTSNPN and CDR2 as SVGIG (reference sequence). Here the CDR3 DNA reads TGTGCCTGGACACCTCTCTCTGGGGCCAACGTCCTGACTTTC. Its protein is CAWTPLSGANVLTF. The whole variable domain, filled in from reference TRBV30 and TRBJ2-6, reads SQTIHQWPATLVQPVGSPLSLECTVEGTSNPNLYWYRQAAGRGLQLLFYSVGIGQISSEVPQNLSASRPQDRQFILSSKKLLLSDSGFYLCAWTPLSGANVLTFGAGSRLTVL.

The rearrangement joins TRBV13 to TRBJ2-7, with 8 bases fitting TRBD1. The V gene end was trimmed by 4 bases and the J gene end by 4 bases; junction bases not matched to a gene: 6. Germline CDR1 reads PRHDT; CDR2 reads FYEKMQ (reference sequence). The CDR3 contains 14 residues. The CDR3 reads CASSSRTGMYEQYF. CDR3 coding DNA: TGTGCCAGCAGCTCCCGGACAGGGATGTACGAGCAGTACTTC.

The CDR3 spells CASSTYRGYYEQYF. The CDR3 DNA reads as TGTGCCAGCAGCACGTACAGGGGTTACTACGAGCAGTACTTC. This chain connects TRBV27 to TRBJ2-7; 7 bases are a match to TRBD1. V was pared by 6 bases and J by 3 bases, with 8 bases of the junction left unmatched. The CDR3 contains 14 residues. CDR1 MNHEY and CDR2 SMNVEV come from the germline V gene (reference sequence).

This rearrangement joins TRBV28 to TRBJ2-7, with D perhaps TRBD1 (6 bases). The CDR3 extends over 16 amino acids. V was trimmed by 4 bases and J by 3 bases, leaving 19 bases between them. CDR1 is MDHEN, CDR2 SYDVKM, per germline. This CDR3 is CASSSPGETLNYEQYF. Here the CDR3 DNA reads TGTGCCAGCAGTTCCCCAGGGGAGACACTGAACTACGAGCAGTACTTC.

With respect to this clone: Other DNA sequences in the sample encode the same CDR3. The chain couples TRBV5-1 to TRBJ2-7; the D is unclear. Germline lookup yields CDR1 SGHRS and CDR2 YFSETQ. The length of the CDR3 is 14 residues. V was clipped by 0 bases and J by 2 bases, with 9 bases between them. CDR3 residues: CASSLGRSTYEQYF. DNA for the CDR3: TGCGCCAGCAGCTTGGGCAGGTCAACCTACGAGCAGTACTTC.

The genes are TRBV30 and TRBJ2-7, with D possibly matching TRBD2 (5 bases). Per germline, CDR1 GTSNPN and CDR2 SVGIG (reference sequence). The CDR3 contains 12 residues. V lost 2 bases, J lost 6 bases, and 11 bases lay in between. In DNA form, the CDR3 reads TGTGCCTGGAGTAAACTAGGGCTCGAGCAGTACTTC. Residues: CAWSKLGLEQYF.

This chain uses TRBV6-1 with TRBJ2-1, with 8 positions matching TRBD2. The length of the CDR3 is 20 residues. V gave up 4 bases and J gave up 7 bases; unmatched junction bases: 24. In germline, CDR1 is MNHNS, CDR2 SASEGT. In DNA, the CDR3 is TGTGCCAGCAGTGGTGAAAGCGGGAGCGCTTTAGCCCGGCCGCCAAATGAGCAGTTCTTC. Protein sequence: CASSGESGSALARPPNEQFF.

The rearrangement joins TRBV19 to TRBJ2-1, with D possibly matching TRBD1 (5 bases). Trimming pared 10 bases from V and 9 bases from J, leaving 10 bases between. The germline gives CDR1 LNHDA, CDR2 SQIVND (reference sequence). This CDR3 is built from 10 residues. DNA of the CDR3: TGTGCCACAATCCAGGGTGAGCAGTTCTTC. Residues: CATIQGEQFF.

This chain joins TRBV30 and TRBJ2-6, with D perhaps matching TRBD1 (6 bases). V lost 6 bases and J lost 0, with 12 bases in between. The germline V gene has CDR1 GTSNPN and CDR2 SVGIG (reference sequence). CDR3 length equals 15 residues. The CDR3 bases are TGTGCCTGCCGGGACACAACCTCTGGGGCCAACGTCCTGACTTTC. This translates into CACRDTTSGANVLTF. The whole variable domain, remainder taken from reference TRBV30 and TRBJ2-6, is SQTIHQWPATLVQPVGSPLSLECTVEGTSNPNLYWYRQAAGRGLQLLFYSVGIGQISSEVPQNLSASRPQDRQFILSSKKLLLSDSGFYLCACRDTTSGANVLTFGAGSRLTVL.